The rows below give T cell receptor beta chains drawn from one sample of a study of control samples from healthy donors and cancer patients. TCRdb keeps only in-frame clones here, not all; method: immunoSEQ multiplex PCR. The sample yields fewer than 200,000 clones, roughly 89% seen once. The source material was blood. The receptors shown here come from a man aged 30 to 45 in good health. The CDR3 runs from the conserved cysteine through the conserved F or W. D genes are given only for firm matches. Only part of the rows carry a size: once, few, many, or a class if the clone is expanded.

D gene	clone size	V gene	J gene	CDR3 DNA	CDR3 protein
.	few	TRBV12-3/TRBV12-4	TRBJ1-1	TGTGCCAGCAGTTTGGGGGGCTCAACTGAAGCTTTCTTT	CASSLGGSTEAFF
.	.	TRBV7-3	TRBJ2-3	TGTGCCAGCAGCTCTGGCGGGATCACAGATACGCAGTATTTT	CASSSGGITDTQYF
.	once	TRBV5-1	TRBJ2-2	TGCGCCAGCAGCTTGGGGGCACAGCCGAACACCGGGGAGCTGTTTTTT	CASSLGAQPNTGELFF
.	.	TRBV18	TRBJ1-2	TGTGCCAGCTCACCACCGGGTCAACAGGTTCCCGGATACTCCTATGGCTACACCTTC	CASSPPGQQVPGYSYGYTF
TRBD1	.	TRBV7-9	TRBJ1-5	TGTGCCAGCAGCCTAGACAGGGGCAATCAGCCCCAGCATTTT	CASSLDRGNQPQHF
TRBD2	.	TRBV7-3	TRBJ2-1	TGTGCCAGCAGCTCACTACCCCCCTCTAGCGGGGGGAAATACAATGAGCAGTTCTTC	CASSSLPPSSGGKYNEQFF
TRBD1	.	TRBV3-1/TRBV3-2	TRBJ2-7	TGTGCCAGCAGTCGGACAGGGGAGAAGTACTTC	CASSRTGEKYF
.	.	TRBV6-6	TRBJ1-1	TGTGCCAGCGGTACTGGGTACCAAACTGAAGCTTTCTTT	CASGTGYQTEAFF
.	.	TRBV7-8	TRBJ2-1	TGTGCCAGCAGCTTAGAGGGGACCTCCTACAATGAGCAGTTCTTC	CASSLEGTSYNEQFF
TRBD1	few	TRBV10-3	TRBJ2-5	TGTGCCACCAGCAATCAGGGGGCTCGGGGAGAGACCCAGTACTTC	CATSNQGARGETQYF
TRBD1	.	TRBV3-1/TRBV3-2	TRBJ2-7	TGTGCCAGCAGCCAAGATCCCCAGGGGGCCCCCTACGAGCAGTACTTC	CASSQDPQGAPYEQYF
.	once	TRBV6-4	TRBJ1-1	TGTGCCAGCCCCTTGACCGGGGTCCAGAACACTGAAGCTTTCTTT	CASPLTGVQNTEAFF
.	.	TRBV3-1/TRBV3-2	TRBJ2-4	TGTGCCAGCACCTCTAGGACCTCTGGCATTCAGTACTTC	CASTSRTSGIQYF
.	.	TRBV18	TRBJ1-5	TGTGCCAGCTCACCATTTAGCAATCAGCCCCAGCATTTT	CASSPFSNQPQHF
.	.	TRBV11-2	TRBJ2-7	TGTGCCAGCAGCGCGATCCGGGACACCGGCTACGAGCAGTACTTC	CASSAIRDTGYEQYF
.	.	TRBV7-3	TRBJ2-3	TGTGCCAGCAGCTCCCGTAAGACAGATACGCAGTATTTT	CASSSRKTDTQYF
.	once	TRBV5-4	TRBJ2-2	TGTGCCAGCAGCTTGGGAAGCGGTGGGGCCGGGGAGCTGTTTTTT	CASSLGSGGAGELFF
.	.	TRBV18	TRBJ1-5	TGTGCCAGCTCAACCACCGGTGATCAGCCCCAGCATTTT	CASSTTGDQPQHF
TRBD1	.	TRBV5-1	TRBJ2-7	TGCGCCAGCAGCCCGGGACAGGGACCCTCCTACGAGCAGTACTTC	CASSPGQGPSYEQYF
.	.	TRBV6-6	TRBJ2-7	TGTGCCAGCAGTTACTCGAGTAGCAGTTCCTACGAGCAGTACTTC	CASSYSSSSSYEQYF
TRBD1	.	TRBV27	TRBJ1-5	TGTGCCAGCTCATATAACCAAGGACAGGGGATAGGGCCCCAGCATTTT	CASSYNQGQGIGPQHF
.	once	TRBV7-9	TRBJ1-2	TGTGCCAGCAGCTTAGTTAGTTATGGCTACACCTTC	CASSLVSYGYTF
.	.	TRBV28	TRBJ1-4	TGTGCCAGCAGCCCAGATGACTTCATGGAAAAACTGTTTTTT	CASSPDDFMEKLFF
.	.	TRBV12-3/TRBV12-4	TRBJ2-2	TGTGCCAGCAGTTCTTACACCGGGGAGCTGTTTTTT	CASSSYTGELFF
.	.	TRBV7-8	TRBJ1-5	TGTGCCAGCAGCTTAGTTAGTTGGACGACCGATAGCAATCAGCCCCAGCATTTT	CASSLVSWTTDSNQPQHF
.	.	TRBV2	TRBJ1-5	TGTGCCAGCAGAGCCGGATATCAGCCCCAGCATTTT	CASRAGYQPQHF
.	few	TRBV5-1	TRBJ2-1	TGCGCCAGCAGCTTGGCCGAGTTTGCCTACAATGAGCAGTTCTTC	CASSLAEFAYNEQFF
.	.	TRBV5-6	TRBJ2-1	TGTGCCAGCAGCCTAGGGGGTGACTCCTACAATGAGCAGTTCTTC	CASSLGGDSYNEQFF
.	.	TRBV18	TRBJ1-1	TGTGCCAGCTCACCTCAAGAGGTGATTAACACTGAAGCTTTCTTT	CASSPQEVINTEAFF
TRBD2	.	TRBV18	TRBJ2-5	TGTGCCAGCTCCCCCGGGACTAGCGGGAGGGATCGGGATCAGGAGACCCAATACTTC	CASSPGTSGRDRDQETQYF
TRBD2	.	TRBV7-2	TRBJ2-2	TGTGCCAGCAGTATTCGACTAGCGGGCATACAAGCGAACACCGGGGAGCTGTTTTTT	CASSIRLAGIQANTGELFF
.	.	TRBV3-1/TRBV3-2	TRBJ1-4	TGTGCCAGCAGCCCCCGGACAGCCTCAACTAATGAAAAACTGTTTTTT	CASSPRTASTNEKLFF
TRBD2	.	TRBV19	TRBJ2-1	TGTGCCAGTAAAACGGGGACTAGCGGGAGGAATGAGCAGTTCTTC	CASKTGTSGRNEQFF
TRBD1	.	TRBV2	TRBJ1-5	TGTGCCAGCACGGGGACAGGGTATCAGCCCCAGCATTTT	CASTGTGYQPQHF
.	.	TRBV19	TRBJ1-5	TGTGCCAGTAGCCCTCAGCGGCTATCCCATCTTTATAGCAATCAGCCCCAGCATTTT	CASSPQRLSHLYSNQPQHF
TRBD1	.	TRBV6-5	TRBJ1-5	TGTGCCAGCAGGGACAGGCCAAATCAGCCCCAGCATTTT	CASRDRPNQPQHF
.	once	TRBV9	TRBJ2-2	TGTGCCAGCAGACCGGGTCTCTTAGCCGGGGAGCTGTTTTTT	CASRPGLLAGELFF
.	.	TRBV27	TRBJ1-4	TGTGCCAGCAGTCTATCCGGGACTTATAATGAAAAACTGTTTTTT	CASSLSGTYNEKLFF
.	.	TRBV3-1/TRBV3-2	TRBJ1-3	TGTGCCAGCACCTATCAACGTGGAAACACCATATATTTT	CASTYQRGNTIYF
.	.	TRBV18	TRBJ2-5	TGTGCCAGCTCCGTAGGTGAGGGGTTGCGAGAGACCCAGTACTTC	CASSVGEGLRETQYF
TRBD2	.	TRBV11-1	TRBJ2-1	TGTGCCAGCAGTTCCCCCGGGACTAGCTTGTTCTTC	CASSSPGTSLFF
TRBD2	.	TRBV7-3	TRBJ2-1	TGTGCCAGCAGCTTGGGGACTAGTCCTAATGAGCAGTTCTTC	CASSLGTSPNEQFF
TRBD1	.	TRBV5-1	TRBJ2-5	TGCGCCAGCAGCCGGACAGGGCAAAGGGAAGAGACCCAGTACTTC	CASSRTGQREETQYF
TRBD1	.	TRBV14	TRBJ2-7	TGTGCCAGCAGCCAAGACCCGGGACAGTCCTACGAGCAGTACTTC	CASSQDPGQSYEQYF
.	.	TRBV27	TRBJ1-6	TGTGCCAGCAGTTTAGTGGGGTGGGATTCACCCCTCCACTTT	CASSLVGWDSPLHF
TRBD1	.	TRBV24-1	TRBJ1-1	TGTGCCACCAGTGAAGACAGGGGGAGGGCTTTCTTT	CATSEDRGRAFF
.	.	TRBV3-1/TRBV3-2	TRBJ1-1	TGTGCCAGCAGGACAGCGAGGACTGAAGCTTTCTTT	CASRTARTEAFF
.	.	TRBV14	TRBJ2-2	TGTGCCAGCAGCCTTTTTTTTACGGCCGGGGAGCTGTTTTTT	CASSLFFTAGELFF
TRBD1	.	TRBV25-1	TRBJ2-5	TGTGCCAGCAGTGAATGGGCAGGGGGAGAAGAGACCCAGTACTTC	CASSEWAGGEETQYF
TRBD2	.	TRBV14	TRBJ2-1	TGTGCCAGCAGCCAAGAGGTCGGACTAGCGGACTCCTACAATGAACAGTTCTTC	CASSQEVGLADSYNEQFF
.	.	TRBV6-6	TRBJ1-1	TGTGCCAGCAGACCACAGGCTTGGACTGAAGCTTTCTTT	CASRPQAWTEAFF
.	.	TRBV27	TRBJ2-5	TGTGCCAGCAGTTTGGGCCCATTGGTGCGAGAGACCCAGTACTTC	CASSLGPLVRETQYF
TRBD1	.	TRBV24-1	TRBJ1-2	TGTGCCATCGGACAGGGCAACTATGGCTACACCTTC	CAIGQGNYGYTF
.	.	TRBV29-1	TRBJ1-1	TGCAGCGTTGAAGATGGATGGTATGGGACTGAAGCTTTCTTT	CSVEDGWYGTEAFF
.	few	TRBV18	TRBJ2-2	TGTGCCAGCTCACCCACGGGCGGGGAGCTGTTTTTT	CASSPTGGELFF
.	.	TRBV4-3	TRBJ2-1	TGCGCCAGCAGCCAAGGGGTAGGTTTGGATGAGCAGTTCTTC	CASSQGVGLDEQFF
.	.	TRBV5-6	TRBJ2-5	TGTGCCAGCAGCTCTTACTCCCTACGGACCCAGTACTTC	CASSSYSLRTQYF
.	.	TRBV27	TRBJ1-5	TGTGCCAGCAGTTTATCGAAGGACGGCGCTCAGCCCCAGCATTTT	CASSLSKDGAQPQHF
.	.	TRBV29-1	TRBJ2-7	TGCAGCGCGAGTACAGGGCTCGCCCCCGAGCAGTACTTC	CSASTGLAPEQYF